Ten or more counts support the clone carrying this T cell receptor beta chain. The source of the sample is a study of blood T cell repertoires in COVID-19. Study-wide context: Sites in the United States, Italy and Spain provided acute and convalescent COVID-19 samples. The analysed material was cDNA or gDNA that came from T cells, B-cell-depleted T cells, or PBMCs.

The CDR3 is made up of 15 amino acids. V was pared by 1 base and J by 6 bases, with 6 bases of the junction left unmatched. The germline gives CDR1 SGHNT, CDR2 YENEEA. As processed by the authors: Using reference gene primer amplification, nucleated cell counts were estimated. Using immunoSEQ multiplex PCR, the repertoire was profiled, and TCRdb retains in-frame clones only, with some absent. V, J and clone size reflect that table, while D and trimming were determined from the DNA. The sample yields some 150,000 clones, about 86% seen once. The receptor was derived from a woman aged 55-75 years with acute or convalescent COVID-19. The rearrangement links TRBV11-3 to TRBJ1-2, with 9 bases that match TRBD1. Sequenced material: peripheral blood. CDR3 sequence reads: CASSLGGQGRDGYTF. CDR3 sequence (DNA): TGTGCCAGCAGCTTAGGGGGACAGGGAAGAGATGGCTACACCTTC.